This TCR beta chain derives from a study of blood T cell repertoires in COVID-19. This CDR3 is 17 amino acids long. The ends were cut back, 3 bases at V and 0 bases at J, with 16 bases in the middle. Germline lookup yields CDR1 SGDLS and CDR2 YYNGEE. The data were produced by immunoSEQ multiplex PCR, yet TCRdb's version contains in-frame clones alone and is incomplete. The sample lists tens of thousands of clones, about four fifths occurring once. The sequence came from a man between 45 and 60 years old with active or convalescent COVID-19. The chain couples TRBV9 to TRBJ2-4, with D perhaps TRBD1 (5 bases). Sequenced input: peripheral blood. CDR3: CASSAQDTLLAKNIQYF. CDR3 sequence (DNA): TGTGCCAGCAGCGCCCAGGACACCCTTTTAGCCAAAAACATTCAGTACTTC.